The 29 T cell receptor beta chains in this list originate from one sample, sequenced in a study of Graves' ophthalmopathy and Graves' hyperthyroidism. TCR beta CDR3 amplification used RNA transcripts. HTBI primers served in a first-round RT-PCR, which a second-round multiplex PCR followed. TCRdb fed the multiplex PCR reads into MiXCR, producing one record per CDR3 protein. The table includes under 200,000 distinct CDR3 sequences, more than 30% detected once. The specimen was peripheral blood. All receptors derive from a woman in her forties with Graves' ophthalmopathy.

The CDR3 DNA sequence: TGTGCCAGCAGTTACTCGATGTCAAGGGGACAAGAGACCCAGTACTTC. Protein sequence: CASSYSMSRGQETQYF. V gene TRBV6-2 or TRBV6-3 combines with J gene TRBJ2-5, with a possible D match to TRBD1 (5 bases). The germline CDR1 and CDR2 sequences are MNHEY and SVGEGT. The CDR3 contains 16 residues. The V end lost 0 bases, the J end lost 2 bases, and 13 bases lay between the germline ends.

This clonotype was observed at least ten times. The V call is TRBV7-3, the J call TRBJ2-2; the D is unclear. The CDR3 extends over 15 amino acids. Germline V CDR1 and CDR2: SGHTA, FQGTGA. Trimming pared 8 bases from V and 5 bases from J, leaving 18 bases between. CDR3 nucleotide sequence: TGTGCCAGCGGGTCCTTGGTGGGCGCGACCGGGGAGCTGTTTTTT. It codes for CASGSLVGATGELFF.

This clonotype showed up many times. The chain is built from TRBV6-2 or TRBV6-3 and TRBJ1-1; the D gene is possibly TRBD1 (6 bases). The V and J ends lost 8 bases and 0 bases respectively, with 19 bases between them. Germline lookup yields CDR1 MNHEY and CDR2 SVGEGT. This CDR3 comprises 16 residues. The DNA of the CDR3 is TGTGCCAGCGAAAGGGTGTCCGGACAGCTGAACACTGAAGCTTTCTTT. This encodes CASERVSGQLNTEAFF.

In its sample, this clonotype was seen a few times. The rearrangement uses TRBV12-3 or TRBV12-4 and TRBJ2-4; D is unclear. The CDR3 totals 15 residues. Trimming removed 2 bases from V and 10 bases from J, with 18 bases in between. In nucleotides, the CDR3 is TGTGCCAGCAGTTTAACGGACCGGGTTAAGTGGATTCAGTACTTC. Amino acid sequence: CASSLTDRVKWIQYF.

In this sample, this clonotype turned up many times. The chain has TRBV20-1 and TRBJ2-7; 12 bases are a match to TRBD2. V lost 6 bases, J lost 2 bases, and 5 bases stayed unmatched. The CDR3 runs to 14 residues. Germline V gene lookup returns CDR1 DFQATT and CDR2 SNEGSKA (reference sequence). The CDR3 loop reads CSAESSGRAYEQYF. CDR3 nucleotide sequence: TGCAGTGCAGAGTCTAGCGGGAGGGCCTACGAGCAGTACTTC.

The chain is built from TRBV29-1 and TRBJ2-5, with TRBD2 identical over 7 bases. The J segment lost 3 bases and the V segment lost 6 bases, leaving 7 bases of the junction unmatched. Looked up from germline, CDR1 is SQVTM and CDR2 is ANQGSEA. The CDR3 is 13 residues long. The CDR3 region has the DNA TGCAGCGTCCTGGGACTAACAGAAGAGACCCAGTACTTC. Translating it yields CSVLGLTEETQYF. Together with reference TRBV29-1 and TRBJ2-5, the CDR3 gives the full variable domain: SAVISQKPSRDICQRGTSLTIQCQVDSQVTMMFWYRQQPGQSLTLIATANQGSEATYESGFVIDKFPISRPNLTFSTLTVSNMSPEDSSIYLCSVLGLTEETQYFGPGTRLLVL.

The CDR3 here is CARLRAAISYEQYF. The CDR3 DNA is TGTGCCCGCCTGAGAGCGGCGATTTCCTACGAGCAGTACTTC. The chain joins TRBV19 to TRBJ2-7; tentatively, D is TRBD2 (5 bases). The CDR3 has 14 amino acids. Looked up from germline, CDR1 is LNHDA and CDR2 is SQIVND (reference sequence). Trimming shortened V by 11 bases and J by 1 base, and 18 bases separated the two germline ends.

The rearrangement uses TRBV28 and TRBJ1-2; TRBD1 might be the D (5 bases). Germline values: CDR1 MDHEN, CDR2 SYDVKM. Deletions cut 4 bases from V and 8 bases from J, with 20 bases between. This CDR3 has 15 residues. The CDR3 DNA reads TGTGCCAGCAGTTCTTTCAACAGGCACAAAAGCGGCTACACCTTC. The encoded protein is CASSSFNRHKSGYTF.

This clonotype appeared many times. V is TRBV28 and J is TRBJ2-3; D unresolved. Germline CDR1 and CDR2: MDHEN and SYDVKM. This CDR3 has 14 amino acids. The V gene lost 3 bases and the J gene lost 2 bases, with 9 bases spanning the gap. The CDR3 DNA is TGTGCCAGCAGTTTGGGTGGTCACACAGATACGCAGTATTTT. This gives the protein CASSLGGHTDTQYF.

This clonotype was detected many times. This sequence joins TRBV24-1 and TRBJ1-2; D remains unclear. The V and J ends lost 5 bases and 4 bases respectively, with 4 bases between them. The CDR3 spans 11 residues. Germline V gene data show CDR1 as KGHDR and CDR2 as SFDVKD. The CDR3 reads CATSGLYGYTF. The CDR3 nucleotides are TGTGCCACCAGTGGTCTCTATGGCTACACCTTC.

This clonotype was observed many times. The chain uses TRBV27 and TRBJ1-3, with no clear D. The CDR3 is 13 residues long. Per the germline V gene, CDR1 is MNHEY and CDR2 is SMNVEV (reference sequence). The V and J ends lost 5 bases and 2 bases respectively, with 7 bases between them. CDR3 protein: CASSPRTGNTIYF. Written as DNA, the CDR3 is TGTGCCAGCAGTCCCCGGACTGGAAACACCATATATTTT.

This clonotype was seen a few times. CDR3 region: CAISEAVIYGYTF. The CDR3 bases are TGTGCCATCAGTGAGGCAGTGATCTATGGCTACACCTTC. J is TRBJ1-2 and V is TRBV10-3; D is unclear. The CDR3 is 13 amino acids. Germline V gives CDR1 ENHRY, CDR2 SYGVKD. Trimming removed 2 bases at V and 4 bases at J, with 8 bases between.

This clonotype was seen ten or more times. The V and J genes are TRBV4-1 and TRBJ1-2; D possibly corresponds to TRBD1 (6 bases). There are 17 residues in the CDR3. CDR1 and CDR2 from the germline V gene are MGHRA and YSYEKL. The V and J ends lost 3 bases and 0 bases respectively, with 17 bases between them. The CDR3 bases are TGCGCCAGCAGCCAGGGATTGGGGGCTTTAGCTAACTATGGCTACACCTTC. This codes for CASSQGLGALANYGYTF.

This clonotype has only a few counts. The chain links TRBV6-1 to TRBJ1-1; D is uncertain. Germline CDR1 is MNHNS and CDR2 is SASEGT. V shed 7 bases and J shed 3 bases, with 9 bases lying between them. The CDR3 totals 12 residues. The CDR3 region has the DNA TGTGCCAGCACCCGGGTGGACACTGAAGCTTTCTTT. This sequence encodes CASTRVDTEAFF.

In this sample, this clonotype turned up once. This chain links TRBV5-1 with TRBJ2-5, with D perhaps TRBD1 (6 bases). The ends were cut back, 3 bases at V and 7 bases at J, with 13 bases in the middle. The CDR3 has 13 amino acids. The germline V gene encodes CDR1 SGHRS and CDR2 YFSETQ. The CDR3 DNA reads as TGCGCCAGCAGCTCCGGACAGAGGGGGACCCAGTACTTC. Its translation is CASSSGQRGTQYF.

CDR3 in DNA: TGTGCCAGCAGCACCGGGACAGGGGTTCAAGGTCCCACCAAAGAGACCCAGTACTTC. Its translation is CASSTGTGVQGPTKETQYF. The V and J genes are TRBV6-2 or TRBV6-3 and TRBJ2-5; the match to TRBD1 covers 10 bases. The germline V gene has CDR1 MNHEY and CDR2 SVGEGT. The CDR3 sequence is 19 residues long. J was trimmed by 3 bases and V by 6 bases; bases with no gene match: 19.

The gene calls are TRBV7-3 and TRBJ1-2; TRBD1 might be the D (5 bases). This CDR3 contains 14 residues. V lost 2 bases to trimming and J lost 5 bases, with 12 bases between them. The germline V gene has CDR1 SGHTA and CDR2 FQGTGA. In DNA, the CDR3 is TGTGCCAGCAGCTTAGAACCAAGGGGTTATGGCTACACCTTC. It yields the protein CASSLEPRGYGYTF.

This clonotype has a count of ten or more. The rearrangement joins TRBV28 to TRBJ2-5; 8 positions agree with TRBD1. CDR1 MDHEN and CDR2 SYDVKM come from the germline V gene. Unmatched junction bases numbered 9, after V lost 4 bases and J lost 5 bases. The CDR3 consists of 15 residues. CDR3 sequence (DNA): TGTGCCAGCAGTTCCGCAACAGGGGGACGGGAGACCCAGTACTTC. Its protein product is CASSSATGGRETQYF. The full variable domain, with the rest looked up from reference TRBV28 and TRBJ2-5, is DVKVTQSSRYLVKRTGEKVFLECVQDMDHENMFWYRQDPGLGLRLIYFSYDVKMKEKGDIPEGYSVSREKKERFSLILESASTNQTSMYLCASSSATGGRETQYFGPGTRLLVL.

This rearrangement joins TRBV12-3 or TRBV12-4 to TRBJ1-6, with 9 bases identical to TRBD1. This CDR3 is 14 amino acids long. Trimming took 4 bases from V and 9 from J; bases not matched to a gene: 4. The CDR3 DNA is TGTGCCAGCAGTTATACAGGGGGCTTTTCACCCCTCCACTTT. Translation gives CASSYTGGFSPLHF.

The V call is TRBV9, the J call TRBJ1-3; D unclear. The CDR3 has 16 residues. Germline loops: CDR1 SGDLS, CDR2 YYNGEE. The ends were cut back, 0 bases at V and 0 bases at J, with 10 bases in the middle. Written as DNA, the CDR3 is TGTGCCAGCAGCGTAGACAGACCTTACTCTGGAAACACCATATATTTT. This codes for CASSVDRPYSGNTIYF.

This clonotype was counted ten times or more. The CDR3 sequence is CASSIPGRGELFF. Here the CDR3 DNA reads TGTGCCAGCAGTATACCGGGACGCGGGGAGCTGTTTTTT. The chain links TRBV6-5 to TRBJ2-2, with D tentatively TRBD1 or TRBD2 (5 bases each). The V gene's germline CDR1 is MNHEY and CDR2 SVGAGI. The CDR3 extends over 13 amino acids. V lost 5 bases and J lost 7, with 11 bases in between.

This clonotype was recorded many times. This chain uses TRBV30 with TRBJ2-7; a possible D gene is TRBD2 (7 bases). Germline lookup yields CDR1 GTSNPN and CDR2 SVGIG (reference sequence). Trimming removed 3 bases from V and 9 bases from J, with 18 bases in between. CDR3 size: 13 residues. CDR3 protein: CAWRGGGISVQYF. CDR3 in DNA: TGTGCCTGGAGAGGGGGGGGAATCTCGGTGCAGTACTTC. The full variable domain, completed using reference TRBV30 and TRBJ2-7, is SQTIHQWPATLVQPVGSPLSLECTVEGTSNPNLYWYRQAAGRGLQLLFYSVGIGQISSEVPQNLSASRPQDRQFILSSKKLLLSDSGFYLCAWRGGGISVQYFGPGTRLTVT.

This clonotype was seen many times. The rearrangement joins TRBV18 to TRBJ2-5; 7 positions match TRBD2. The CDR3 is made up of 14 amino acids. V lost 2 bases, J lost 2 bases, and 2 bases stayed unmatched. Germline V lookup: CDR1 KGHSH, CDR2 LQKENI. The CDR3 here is CASSPGTTQETQYF. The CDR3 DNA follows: TGTGCCAGCTCACCAGGGACTACTCAAGAGACCCAGTACTTC.

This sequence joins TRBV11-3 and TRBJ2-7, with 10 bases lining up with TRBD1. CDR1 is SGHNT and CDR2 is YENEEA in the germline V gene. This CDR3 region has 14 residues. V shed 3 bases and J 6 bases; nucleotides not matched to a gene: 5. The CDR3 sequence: CASSFERTGGEQYF. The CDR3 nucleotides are TGTGCCAGCAGCTTCGAGAGGACAGGGGGCGAGCAGTACTTC.

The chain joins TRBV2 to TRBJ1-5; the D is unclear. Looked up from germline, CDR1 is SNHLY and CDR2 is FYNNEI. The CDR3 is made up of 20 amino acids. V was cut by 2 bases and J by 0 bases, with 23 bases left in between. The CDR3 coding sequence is TGTGCCAGCAGTGAAATTTATAAGACCCCAAATGATAATAGCAATCAGCCCCAGCATTTT. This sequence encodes CASSEIYKTPNDNSNQPQHF.

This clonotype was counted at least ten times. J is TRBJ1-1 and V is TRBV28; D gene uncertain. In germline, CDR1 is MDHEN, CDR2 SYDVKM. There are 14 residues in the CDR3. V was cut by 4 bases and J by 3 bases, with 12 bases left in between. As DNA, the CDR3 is TGTGCCAGCAGTTCCCCGGGTAGGGACACTGAAGCTTTCTTT. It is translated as CASSSPGRDTEAFF.

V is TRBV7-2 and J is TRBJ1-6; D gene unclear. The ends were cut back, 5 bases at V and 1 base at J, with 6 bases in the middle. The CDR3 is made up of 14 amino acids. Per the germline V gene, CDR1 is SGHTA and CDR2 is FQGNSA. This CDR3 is CASSRGSYNSPLHF. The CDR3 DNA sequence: TGTGCCAGCAGCCGAGGATCCTATAATTCACCCCTCCACTTT.

CDR3 sequence reads: CASSLETVNEQYF. The CDR3 DNA reads TGTGCCAGCAGCTTAGAGACAGTCAATGAGCAGTACTTC. The rearrangement uses TRBV7-2 and TRBJ2-7; maybe TRBD1 (5 bases). The CDR3 runs 13 residues. Deletions cut 1 base from V and 7 bases from J, with 11 bases between. Germline V CDR1 and CDR2: SGHTA, FQGNSA.

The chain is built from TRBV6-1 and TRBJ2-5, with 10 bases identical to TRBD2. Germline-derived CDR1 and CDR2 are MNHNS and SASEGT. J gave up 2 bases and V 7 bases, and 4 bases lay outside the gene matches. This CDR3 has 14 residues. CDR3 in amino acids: CASNKAGGQETQYF. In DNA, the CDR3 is TGTGCCAGCAATAAAGCGGGAGGGCAAGAGACCCAGTACTTC.